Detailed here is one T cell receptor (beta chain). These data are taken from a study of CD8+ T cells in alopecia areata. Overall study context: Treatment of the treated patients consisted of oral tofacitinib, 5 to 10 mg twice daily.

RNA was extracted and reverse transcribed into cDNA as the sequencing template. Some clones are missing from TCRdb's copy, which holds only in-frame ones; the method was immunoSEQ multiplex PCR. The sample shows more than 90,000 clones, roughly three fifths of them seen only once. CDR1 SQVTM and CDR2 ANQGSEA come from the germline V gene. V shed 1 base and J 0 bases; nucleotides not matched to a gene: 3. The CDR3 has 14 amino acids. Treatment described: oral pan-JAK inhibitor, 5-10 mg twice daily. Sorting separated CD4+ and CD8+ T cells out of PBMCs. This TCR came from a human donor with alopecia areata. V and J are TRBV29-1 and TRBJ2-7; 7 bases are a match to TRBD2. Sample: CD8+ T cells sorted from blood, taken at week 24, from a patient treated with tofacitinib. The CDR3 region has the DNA TGCAGCGTTGAAGGGGAGGGGAGCTCCTACGAGCAGTACTTC. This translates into CSVEGEGSSYEQYF.